Here is one T cell receptor (beta chain) with its context. The sample belongs to a study of blood T cell repertoires in COVID-19. The wider study: The study drew acute and convalescent COVID-19 samples from the United States, Italy and Spain.

The germline CDR1 and CDR2 sequences are LGHDT and YNNKEL (reference sequence). With V trimmed by 1 base and J by 7 bases, 11 bases remained unmatched. The CDR3 consists of 16 residues. Per the original data handling: Nucleated cell number was recorded as an estimate derived from reference gene primer amplification. Here immunoSEQ multiplex PCR was the method, and the copy in TCRdb shows in-frame clones only, minus some. V and J calls and clone size follow that table, whereas D and trimming were derived from the DNA. This sample carries approximately 210,000 clones, more than 70% of them seen once, and the ten largest clones take roughly 6%.

This chain joins TRBV3-1 (or the pseudogene TRBV3-2) and TRBJ2-5; 8 nucleotides line up with TRBD2. Sequencing was carried out using peripheral blood. The sequence derives from a woman in her thirties or forties who had recovered from COVID-19. The DNA for the CDR3 is TGTGCCAGCAGCCAAGGTCGGGGAGCGGGAGACGTGACCCAGTACTTC. Amino acid sequence: CASSQGRGAGDVTQYF.